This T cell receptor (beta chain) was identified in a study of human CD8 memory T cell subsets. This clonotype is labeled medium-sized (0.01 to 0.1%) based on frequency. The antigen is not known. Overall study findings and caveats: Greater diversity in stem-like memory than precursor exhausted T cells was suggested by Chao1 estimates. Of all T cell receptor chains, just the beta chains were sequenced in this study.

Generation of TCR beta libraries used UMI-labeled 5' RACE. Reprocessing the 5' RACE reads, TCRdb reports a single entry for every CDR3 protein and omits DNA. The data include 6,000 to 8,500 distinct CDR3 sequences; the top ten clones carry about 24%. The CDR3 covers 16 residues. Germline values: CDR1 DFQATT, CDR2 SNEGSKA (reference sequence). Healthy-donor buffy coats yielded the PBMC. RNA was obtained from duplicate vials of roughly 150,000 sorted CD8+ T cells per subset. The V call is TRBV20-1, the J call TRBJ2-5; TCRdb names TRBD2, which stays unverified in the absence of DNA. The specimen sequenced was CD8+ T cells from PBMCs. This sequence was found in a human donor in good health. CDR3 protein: CSARGIDGGSGATQYF.